These 27 T cell receptor beta chains came from one sample sequenced in a study of shared clonotypes between healthy human individuals. The assay was immunoSEQ multiplex PCR, and TCRdb's table has in-frame clones only and misses some. This table has roughly 1,500,000 clones, nearly 99% appearing once. Sequencing was carried out using naive CD4+ T cells sorted from blood. Described subset: CD45RA+ positively selected. The receptors come from a man aged 25 to 40 in good health.

V and J are TRBV29-1 and TRBJ2-7; D perhaps matches TRBD2 (6 bases). The germline V gene encodes CDR1 SQVTM and CDR2 ANQGSEA. The CDR3 sequence is 14 residues long. V shed 0 bases and J shed 9 bases, with 18 bases lying between them. In nucleotides, the CDR3 is TGCAGCGTTGAAGATGGGGGGACGGCTACGCGGCAGTACTTC. As protein: CSVEDGGTATRQYF.

The chain employs TRBV9 and TRBJ1-4, with D perhaps TRBD1 (5 bases). V lost 0 bases and J lost 6, with 9 bases in between. CDR1 and CDR2 (germline): SGDLS, YYNGEE. This CDR3 has 14 amino acids. CDR3: CASSVEVRDEKLFF. CDR3 nucleotide sequence: TGTGCCAGCAGCGTAGAAGTCAGGGATGAAAAACTGTTTTTT.

The rearrangement uses TRBV29-1 and TRBJ1-5; D is uncertain. CDR1 and CDR2 from the germline V gene are SQVTM and ANQGSEA. Between the trimmed V and J ends, which lost 6 bases and 0 bases, there was a span of 9 bases. The CDR3 totals 13 residues. DNA for the CDR3: TGCAGCGTGGAACTTGGTAGCAATCAGCCCCAGCATTTT. Its translation is CSVELGSNQPQHF.

The genes are TRBV6-1 and TRBJ2-2; 10 bases align to TRBD2. V lost 6 bases to trimming and J lost 5 bases; unmatched junction nucleotides: 0. From germline, CDR1 is MNHNS and CDR2 SASEGT. CDR3 size: 13 residues. The CDR3 loop reads CASRLAGTGELFF. The CDR3 nucleotides are TGTGCCAGCAGACTAGCGGGGACCGGGGAGCTGTTTTTT.

The CDR3, as DNA: TGTGCCAGCAGCGTAGGTACTGCCACAGATACGCAGTATTTT. Amino acid sequence: CASSVGTATDTQYF. This chain joins TRBV9 and TRBJ2-3; D ambiguous. CDR1 and CDR2 (germline): SGDLS, YYNGEE. With 0 bases removed from V and 2 bases from J, the gap between germline ends came to 7 bases. CDR3 length: 14 amino acids.

The chain combines TRBV7-2 with TRBJ2-3; the match to TRBD2 covers 9 bases. Trimming removed 1 base from V and 2 bases from J; junction bases left unmatched: 7. Germline V CDR1 and CDR2: SGHTA, FQGNSA. This CDR3 region has 17 residues. This chain's CDR3 is CASSLGASGAPTDTQYF. CDR3 in DNA: TGTGCCAGCAGCTTAGGGGCTAGCGGGGCCCCCACAGATACGCAGTATTTT.

The genes are TRBV7-9 and TRBJ1-3; 11 nucleotides line up with TRBD1. The CDR3 totals 14 residues. The germline gives CDR1 SEHNR, CDR2 FQNEAQ (reference sequence). The V gene end was trimmed by 3 bases and the J gene end by 6 bases; junction bases not matched to a gene: 1. The CDR3 reads CASSFGQGANTIYF. The CDR3 nucleotides are TGTGCCAGCAGCTTCGGACAGGGGGCAAACACCATATATTTT.

This clone came up once. The gene calls are TRBV5-1 and TRBJ2-1; TRBD1 might be the D (5 bases). The V end lost 0 bases, the J end lost 8 bases, and 12 bases lay between the germline ends. Germline CDR1 is SGHRS and CDR2 is YFSETQ. The CDR3 loop spans 14 amino acids. The CDR3 DNA reads TGCGCCAGCAGCTTGGCTGGCAGGGAAGATGAGCAGTTCTTC. Translating gives CASSLAGREDEQFF. The whole variable domain, remainder taken from reference TRBV5-1 and TRBJ2-1, is KAGVTQTPRYLIKTRGQQVTLSCSPISGHRSVSWYQQTPGQGLQFLFEYFSETQRNKGNFPGRFSGRQFSNSRSEMNVSTLELGDSALYLCASSLAGREDEQFFGPGTRLTVL.

The chain carries TRBV28 and TRBJ2-7; possible D gene TRBD2, 7 bases. Germline CDR1 and CDR2: MDHEN and SYDVKM. Trimming cost V 7 bases and J 10 bases, with 20 bases left between them. The CDR3 has 13 amino acids. The CDR3 here is CASTHPGGATQYF. DNA of the CDR3: TGTGCCAGCACCCACCCGGGGGGCGCAACCCAGTACTTC.

The rearrangement joins TRBV19 to TRBJ2-1; no clear D. The germline V gene has CDR1 LNHDA and CDR2 SQIVND (reference sequence). The germline V and J ends were trimmed by 0 bases and 7 bases, with 16 bases remaining between them. The CDR3 runs to 16 residues. CDR3 bases: TGTGCCAGTAGTATAGATGTAGGGCTGGTTGGGAATGAGCAGTTCTTC. Protein sequence: CASSIDVGLVGNEQFF.

The chain couples TRBV30 to TRBJ2-1, with D perhaps given as TRBD1 or TRBD2 (5 bases each). CDR1 and CDR2 from the germline V gene are GTSNPN and SVGIG (reference sequence). Trimming stripped 0 bases from V and 7 bases from J, with 16 bases between. The CDR3 loop spans 15 amino acids. CDR3 in DNA: TGTGCCTGGAGTGTACTCCGGGCAGGGAGAAATGAGCAGTTCTTC. The encoded protein is CAWSVLRAGRNEQFF.

The chain has TRBV5-4 and TRBJ2-3, with D perhaps matching TRBD2 (5 bases). Germline CDR1 SGHNT, CDR2 YYREEE (reference sequence). The germline V and J ends were trimmed by 4 bases and 0 bases, with 9 bases remaining between them. The CDR3 length is 14 residues. The CDR3 loop reads CASSGTRSTDTQYF. The DNA of the CDR3 is TGTGCCAGCAGCGGCACTAGAAGCACAGATACGCAGTATTTT.

This clone was counted once. The chain is built from TRBV7-2 and TRBJ1-2, with 7 positions matching TRBD1. J lost 4 bases, V lost 3 bases, and 2 bases had no gene match. The CDR3 runs to 13 residues. Germline CDR1 reads SGHTA; CDR2 reads FQGNSA. The DNA of the CDR3 is TGTGCCAGCAGCTTCAGGGGGAGCTATGGCTACACCTTC. Amino acids: CASSFRGSYGYTF.

The chain joins TRBV15 to TRBJ2-4; no definite D call. V gave up 0 bases and J gave up 9 bases, with 6 bases separating them. This CDR3 has 12 amino acids. The germline V gene has CDR1 LNHNV and CDR2 YYDKDF (reference sequence). The CDR3 protein is CATSRDLSIQYF. The CDR3 DNA sequence: TGTGCCACCAGCAGAGATCTGAGCATTCAGTACTTC.

The chain links TRBV5-1 to TRBJ1-1; tentative D call: TRBD1 (6 bases). Germline V lookup: CDR1 SGHRS, CDR2 YFSETQ. This CDR3 comprises 16 residues. Trimming cost V 4 bases and J 1 base, with 17 bases left between them. The CDR3 loop reads CASSLVHWTENTEAFF. Here the CDR3 DNA reads TGCGCCAGCAGCCTGGTCCACTGGACAGAGAACACTGAAGCTTTCTTT. The entire variable domain, with the rest obtained from reference TRBV5-1 and TRBJ1-1, is as follows: KAGVTQTPRYLIKTRGQQVTLSCSPISGHRSVSWYQQTPGQGLQFLFEYFSETQRNKGNFPGRFSGRQFSNSRSEMNVSTLELGDSALYLCASSLVHWTENTEAFFGQGTRLTVV.

V usage is TRBV7-6 and J usage is TRBJ2-5; D unclear. This CDR3 is 13 amino acids long. The germline V and J ends were trimmed by 0 bases and 5 bases, with 7 bases remaining between them. Germline CDR1 reads SGHVS; CDR2 reads FNYEAQ. In DNA form, the CDR3 reads TGTGCCAGCAGCTTAGCGGGTCGCGAGACCCAGTACTTC. Translated, it gives CASSLAGRETQYF.

This rearrangement joins TRBV28 to TRBJ2-7, with TRBD1 as a possible D gene (5 bases). CDR3 length: 14 amino acids. V was trimmed by 1 base and J by 6 bases, leaving 13 bases between them. Germline V gives CDR1 MDHEN, CDR2 SYDVKM. The CDR3 nucleotides are TGTGCCAGCAGTTTATCGGCAGGGTCAGGCGAGCAGTACTTC. Its protein product is CASSLSAGSGEQYF. Full variable domain (rest looked up from reference TRBV28 and TRBJ2-7): DVKVTQSSRYLVKRTGEKVFLECVQDMDHENMFWYRQDPGLGLRLIYFSYDVKMKEKGDIPEGYSVSREKKERFSLILESASTNQTSMYLCASSLSAGSGEQYFGPGTRLTVT.

The chain recombines TRBV5-4 with TRBJ2-7; 7 bases align to TRBD2. Germline V gives CDR1 SGHNT, CDR2 YYREEE (reference sequence). The CDR3 length is 15 residues. The J segment lost 0 bases and the V segment lost 2 bases, leaving 5 bases of the junction unmatched. CDR3 nucleotides: TGTGCCAGCAGCTTCGAACTAGCGAGCTCCTACGAGCAGTACTTC. It specifies CASSFELASSYEQYF.

V gene TRBV5-6 combines with J gene TRBJ1-4, with a weak D call TRBD1 (5 bases). The germline V gene has CDR1 SGHDT and CDR2 YYEEEE. Trimming pared 4 bases from V and 2 bases from J, leaving 12 bases between. This CDR3 contains 15 residues. CDR3 sequence reads: CASSGTGDTNEKLFF. As DNA, the CDR3 is TGTGCCAGCAGCGGAACAGGCGATACTAATGAAAAACTGTTTTTT.

This chain connects TRBV6-1 to TRBJ1-5; D not resolved. Per the germline V gene, CDR1 is MNHNS and CDR2 is SASEGT. The CDR3 consists of 14 residues. Trimming left V 1 base short and J 6 bases short, with 10 bases between. CDR3 sequence: CASSEGVVGQPQHF. In DNA form, the CDR3 reads TGTGCCAGCAGTGAAGGAGTGGTTGGTCAGCCCCAGCATTTT.

This chain connects TRBV18 to TRBJ1-2; D not resolved. This CDR3 is built from 13 residues. Germline-derived CDR1 and CDR2 are KGHSH and LQKENI. With 3 bases removed from V and 0 bases from J, the gap between germline ends came to 5 bases. The CDR3 coding sequence is TGTGCCAGCTCACCGAAAGCTAACTATGGCTACACCTTC. Encoded protein: CASSPKANYGYTF.

V is TRBV5-1 and J is TRBJ2-5; 8 nucleotides match TRBD2. V trimming: 10 bases; J trimming: 3 bases; junction bases outside the gene matches: 11. This CDR3 spans 14 amino acids. The germline V gene has CDR1 SGHRS and CDR2 YFSETQ. This CDR3 reads CALPGGNNKETQYF. In DNA, the CDR3 is TGCGCCCTGCCGGGGGGGAACAACAAAGAGACCCAGTACTTC.

The CDR3 loop is CASRLDSNNEQFF. CDR3 bases: TGTGCCAGCAGGCTCGACAGCAACAATGAGCAGTTCTTC. The J gene is TRBJ2-1, the V gene TRBV6-4, with D tentatively TRBD1 (5 bases). This CDR3 contains 13 residues. Germline-derived CDR1 and CDR2 are MRHNA and SNTAGT. V lost 6 bases, J lost 5 bases, and 11 bases lay in between.

V is TRBV27 and J is TRBJ2-7; D uncertain. The CDR3 length is 14 residues. The V and J ends lost 6 bases and 0 bases respectively, with 12 bases between them. Germline values: CDR1 MNHEY, CDR2 SMNVEV (reference sequence). This CDR3 is CASSRHRSSYEQYF. The CDR3 coding sequence is TGTGCCAGCAGCAGACACCGGAGCTCCTACGAGCAGTACTTC.

This chain links TRBV28 with TRBJ2-3; perhaps TRBD1 as D (6 bases). Germline loops: CDR1 MDHEN, CDR2 SYDVKM. V was cut by 6 bases and J by 1 base, with 14 bases left in between. The CDR3 runs to 15 residues. CDR3 region: CASSKRQVGTDTQYF. The CDR3 DNA sequence: TGTGCCAGCAGCAAACGACAGGTTGGCACAGATACGCAGTATTTT.

This chain uses TRBV2 with TRBJ2-1; D is ambiguous. CDR3 length: 14 residues. Trimming removed 3 bases from V and 6 bases from J, with 12 bases in between. The germline V gene encodes CDR1 SNHLY and CDR2 FYNNEI. The CDR3 is CASSESATLNEQFF. The CDR3 DNA sequence: TGTGCCAGCAGTGAGTCGGCAACGCTCAATGAGCAGTTCTTC. The variable domain in full, completed from reference TRBV2 and TRBJ2-1, reads EPEVTQTPSHQVTQMGQEVILRCVPISNHLYFYWYRQILGQKVEFLVSFYNNEISEKSEIFDDQFSVERPDGSNFTLKIRSTKLEDSAMYFCASSESATLNEQFFGPGTRLTVL.

V usage is TRBV6-5 and J usage is TRBJ2-7; D is possibly TRBD2 (6 bases). The CDR3 consists of 15 residues. V lost 0 bases and J lost 3, with 12 bases in between. CDR1 is MNHEY and CDR2 is SVGAGI in the germline V gene. The CDR3 DNA reads TGTGCCAGCAGTTACTCCACCGTGGGAGGCTACGAGCAGTACTTC. Translation gives CASSYSTVGGYEQYF.